This T cell receptor (beta chain) was identified during a study of cytomegalovirus exposure and HLA in healthy donors. V was trimmed by 4 bases and J by 6 bases, leaving 18 bases between them. The germline CDR1 and CDR2 sequences are SQVTM and ANQGSEA. This CDR3 spans 15 amino acids. Details on this clone: The target antigen is unknown.

The PCR employed 60 Vbeta primers together with 13 Jbeta primers. TCRdb keeps only in-frame clones here, not all; method: immunoSEQ multiplex PCR. This sample's clone table lists about 110,000 clones. Regarding the study as a whole: According to the study, 180 or so TCR beta chains were cytomegalovirus-associated. Being indistinguishable, some V segments were excluded, TRBV6-2 and TRBV6-3 among them.

The chain combines TRBV29-1 with TRBJ2-2; D is unresolved. The sample was PBMCs. The sequence was obtained from a man aged 40-55 years in good health and CMV-seropositive. The CDR3 protein is CSVGMAGLAAGELFF. CDR3 DNA sequence: TGCAGCGTTGGGATGGCAGGCCTTGCCGCCGGGGAGCTGTTTTTT.